A selection of T cell receptor beta chains follows, all from one sample in a study of cytomegalovirus exposure and HLA in healthy donors. Method: immunoSEQ multiplex PCR; TCRdb's copy keeps in-frame clones and lacks some. The data hold about 140,000 clones, with roughly 71% observed a single time. Sequencing was carried out using PBMCs. Every receptor here comes from a young man in good health and CMV-seronegative. The CDR3 runs from the conserved cysteine through the conserved F or W. The D gene is left open where the match is weak. Clone size is shown for a subset of rows, as once, few, many or a class of expanded clone.

J gene | V gene | clone size | D gene | CDR3 protein | CDR3 DNA
TRBJ2-2 | TRBV27 | - | TRBD2 | CASRTSGGGELFF | TGTGCCAGCCGGACTAGCGGAGGCGGGGAGCTGTTTTTT
TRBJ1-4 | TRBV27 | - | - | CASSFAGSNEKLFF | TGTGCCAGCAGTTTCGCGGGGTCTAATGAAAAACTGTTTTTT
TRBJ1-1 | TRBV9 | once | - | CASSDTGRNTEAFF | TGTGCCAGCAGTGATACAGGGCGGAACACTGAAGCTTTCTTT
TRBJ1-2 | TRBV27 | once | - | CASSFSEGVQGYTF | TGTGCCAGCAGTTTCTCCGAAGGGGTTCAAGGCTACACCTTC
TRBJ1-2 | TRBV15 | - | - | CATSRDFLGPDDRPTESRYGYTF | TGTGCCACCAGCAGAGATTTTCTAGGTCCAGACGACAGACCTACAGAGTCGCGCTATGGCTACACCTTC
TRBJ2-5 | TRBV30 | - | - | CAWSPGQVVQETQYF | TGTGCCTGGAGTCCCGGCCAGGTGGTCCAAGAGACCCAGTACTTC
TRBJ2-7 | TRBV7-9 | - | TRBD1 | CASSPGDRGYEQYF | TGTGCCAGCAGCCCTGGGGACAGGGGCTACGAGCAGTACTTC
TRBJ2-7 | TRBV6-6 | - | - | CATSLAVSSYEQYF | TGTGCCACCTCCTTGGCGGTGAGCTCCTACGAGCAGTACTTC
TRBJ1-1 | TRBV6-5 | - | - | CASSRYTADTEAFF | TGTGCCAGCAGTCGATATACAGCGGACACTGAAGCTTTCTTT
TRBJ2-7 | TRBV27 | - | - | CASSYSRVGYEQYF | TGTGCCAGCAGTTATTCCAGGGTGGGCTACGAGCAGTACTTC
TRBJ2-7 | TRBV7-2 | - | - | CASSTGQDYEQYF | TGTGCCAGCTCTACAGGTCAGGACTACGAGCAGTACTTC
TRBJ1-5 | TRBV30 | - | - | CAWSFSNQPQHF | TGTGCCTGGAGCTTTAGCAATCAGCCCCAGCATTTT
TRBJ2-5 | TRBV5-1 | - | - | CASSLDGTPGETQYF | TGCGCCAGCAGCTTGGACGGGACACCAGGGGAGACCCAGTACTTC
TRBJ2-7 | TRBV10-3 | - | - | CAISEPGGGSGRAGSYEQYF | TGTGCCATCAGTGAGCCCGGAGGGGGAAGTGGGAGGGCTGGATCCTACGAGCAGTACTTC
TRBJ2-5 | TRBV5-4 | - | - | CASSPGETQYF | TGTGCCAGCAGTCCAGGGGAGACCCAGTACTTC
TRBJ1-4 | TRBV25-1 | - | - | CASSGGPGGSEKLFF | TGTGCCAGCAGTGGAGGTCCTGGGGGGAGTGAAAAACTGTTTTTT
TRBJ2-3 | TRBV11-3 | - | - | CASSLSGPDTQYF | TGTGCCAGCAGCTTATCTGGGCCAGATACGCAGTATTTT
TRBJ2-3 | TRBV9 | - | TRBD2 | CASSPGLTPPDTQYF | TGTGCCAGCAGCCCGGGACTAACCCCCCCAGATACGCAGTATTTT
TRBJ2-1 | TRBV4-2 | many | TRBD1 | CASSYITGTGGHEQFF | TGTGCCAGCAGTTACATAACCGGGACAGGGGGCCATGAGCAGTTCTTC
TRBJ1-1 | TRBV6-5 | - | - | CASSYSTGTEAFF | TGTGCCAGCAGTTACTCCACTGGCACTGAAGCTTTCTTT
TRBJ1-6 | TRBV9 | few | TRBD1 | CASSVQTGTVYSPLHF | TGTGCCAGCAGCGTCCAGACCGGGACAGTCTATTCACCCCTCCACTTT
TRBJ1-1 | TRBV28 | - | TRBD1 | CASSLGPGTGGFTEAFF | TGTGCCAGCAGTTTGGGGCCTGGGACAGGGGGCTTCACTGAAGCTTTCTTT
TRBJ2-1 | TRBV7-9 | - | TRBD2 | CASSARTSGRAYEQFF | TGTGCCAGCAGCGCTCGGACTAGCGGGAGGGCCTATGAGCAGTTCTTC
TRBJ1-2 | TRBV7-9 | - | - | CASSLADVVYGYTF | TGTGCCAGCAGCTTAGCAGATGTAGTCTATGGCTACACCTTC
TRBJ1-5 | TRBV6-1 | - | - | CASSEARSQPQHF | TGTGCCAGCAGTGAAGCGCGATCCCAGCCCCAGCATTTT
TRBJ1-3 | TRBV7-2 | - | TRBD1 | CAGSSSRTGGPGNTIYF | TGTGCCGGCAGCTCATCCCGGACAGGGGGGCCTGGAAACACCATATATTTT
TRBJ2-3 | TRBV9 | - | TRBD2 | CASSVVAGGQDTQYF | TGTGCCAGCAGCGTAGTGGCGGGGGGCCAGGATACGCAGTATTTT
TRBJ1-2 | TRBV25-1 | - | TRBD1 | CASRAPGQGTNYGYTF | TGTGCCAGCAGAGCGCCCGGACAGGGTACTAACTATGGCTACACCTTC
TRBJ1-1 | TRBV7-9 | - | TRBD1 | CASSLEQGGNTEAFF | TGTGCCAGCAGCTTAGAACAGGGGGGGAACACTGAAGCTTTCTTT
TRBJ2-7 | TRBV30 | - | TRBD2 | CAWRGLAYEQYF | TGTGCCTGGAGGGGACTAGCCTACGAGCAGTACTTC
TRBJ2-7 | TRBV13 | - | TRBD2 | CASSFGGSAYEQYF | TGTGCCAGCAGCTTCGGCGGGAGCGCCTACGAGCAGTACTTC
TRBJ2-3 | TRBV7-9 | - | TRBD1 | CATQLRDRADTQYF | TGTGCCACCCAGCTTAGGGACAGGGCAGATACGCAGTATTTT
TRBJ1-1 | TRBV6-8 | - | - | CASSARQTRAEDTEAFF | TGTGCCAGCAGCGCTCGGCAAACTCGCGCCGAGGACACTGAAGCTTTCTTT
TRBJ1-6 | TRBV19 | - | - | CASSIASGGSESPLHF | TGTGCCAGTAGTATTGCTTCGGGTGGGTCGGAGTCACCCCTCCACTTT
TRBJ1-4 | TRBV30 | - | TRBD1 | CAWSSGTGGSEKLFF | TGTGCCTGGAGTTCCGGGACAGGGGGATCTGAAAAACTGTTTTTT
TRBJ2-7 | TRBV14 | - | TRBD1 | CASSGSAGGQQYF | TGTGCCAGCAGCGGAAGCGCAGGGGGCCAGCAGTACTTC
TRBJ2-3 | TRBV11-3 | - | - | CASSATLGAWQYF | TGTGCCAGCAGCGCTACCCTAGGCGCCTGGCAGTATTTT
TRBJ1-5 | TRBV5-1 | - | TRBD1 | CASSLEGTGGDQPQHF | TGCGCCAGCAGCTTAGAAGGGACAGGGGGGGATCAGCCCCAGCATTTT
TRBJ2-7 | TRBV27 | - | TRBD2 | CASSSNAAGRAYEQYF | TGTGCCAGCAGTTCCAACGCGGCGGGGAGGGCCTACGAGCAGTACTTC
TRBJ1-4 | TRBV29-1 | - | TRBD1 | CSVEVRDSYEKLFF | TGCAGCGTTGAAGTCAGGGACAGCTATGAAAAACTGTTTTTT
TRBJ1-5 | TRBV7-5 | few | - | CASSSAGGYQPQHF | TGTGCCAGCAGCTCGGCGGGAGGCTATCAGCCCCAGCATTTT
TRBJ2-7 | TRBV7-2 | once | - | CASSYSLREQYF | TGTGCCAGCAGCTACAGCCTCCGGGAGCAGTACTTC
TRBJ2-3 | TRBV19 | - | TRBD2 | CASSQGLAGGTQYF | TGTGCCAGTAGTCAGGGACTAGCGGGGGGTACGCAGTATTTT
TRBJ1-2 | TRBV27 | - | - | CASSATDTIPVYGYTF | TGTGCCAGCAGTGCGACAGATACTATACCCGTCTATGGCTACACCTTC
TRBJ2-1 | TRBV5-1 | medium-sized | - | CASSFTGNEQFF | TGCGCCAGCAGCTTCACAGGGAATGAGCAGTTCTTC
TRBJ1-1 | TRBV5-4 | - | - | CASSLDAGSDTEAFF | TGTGCCAGCAGCTTGGATGCAGGAAGTGACACTGAAGCTTTCTTT
TRBJ2-1 | TRBV19 | - | TRBD2 | CASSTTSGSYNEQFF | TGTGCCAGTAGTACCACTAGCGGTTCCTACAATGAGCAGTTCTTC
TRBJ2-7 | TRBV5-1 | - | TRBD1 | CASSLAGTGEGEQYF | TGCGCCAGCAGCTTGGCCGGGACAGGGGAAGGCGAGCAGTACTTC
TRBJ1-2 | TRBV7-9 | few | TRBD1 | CASSSGTGDYGYTF | TGTGCCAGCAGCTCCGGGACAGGGGACTATGGCTACACCTTC
TRBJ1-6 | TRBV30 | - | - | CAWSVPGNSYNSPLHF | TGTGCCTGGAGTGTACCCGGGAACTCCTATAATTCACCCCTCCACTTT
TRBJ1-3 | TRBV28 | - | TRBD1 | CASSQTPEGANTIYF | TGTGCCAGCAGTCAAACCCCGGAGGGGGCAAACACCATATATTTT
TRBJ1-2 | TRBV7-9 | few | - | CASSVSGTPNYGYTF | TGTGCCAGCAGCGTTTCAGGGACTCCTAACTATGGCTACACCTTC
TRBJ2-3 | TRBV5-1 | - | TRBD1 | CASSLGQGLTDTQYF | TGCGCCAGCAGCTTAGGACAGGGCCTCACAGATACGCAGTATTTT
TRBJ2-7 | TRBV28 | - | TRBD2 | CASSQWGGGVYEQYF | TGTGCCAGCAGCCAATGGGGTGGGGGGGTCTACGAGCAGTACTTC
TRBJ1-2 | TRBV7-9 | once | - | CASSQVQGGLNYGYTF | TGTGCCAGCAGCCAGGTACAGGGTGGTCTGAACTATGGCTACACCTTC
TRBJ1-5 | TRBV6-5 | - | TRBD1 | CASSYWDRVNQPQHF | TGTGCCAGCAGTTACTGGGACAGGGTTAATCAGCCCCAGCATTTT